The entry that follows covers one T cell receptor beta chain sequence. Its antigen is as yet unknown. Since all of the isolated RNA was reverse transcribed, expressed TCRB transcripts were what got sequenced. Clones were read by immunoSEQ multiplex PCR, and TCRdb kept only the in-frame ones, dropping some. Altogether about 260,000 clones are present, around 22% being singletons, with the ten largest covering 0.012%. The sample comes from a study of beta chain features in type 1 diabetes. Whole-study context: All of the samples together had roughly 110 million sorted cells examined.

Points from the study as a whole: Significant though moderate, a shortening of TCRB CDR3s appeared in all four CD4+ subsets of Type 1 diabetes patients. High-TCR-expressing cells could be over-represented by cDNA sequencing. Any role of HLA type in TCRB rearrangement remained unresolved here.

Trimming removed 4 bases from V and 3 bases from J, with 8 bases in between. Germline CDR1 and CDR2: SGDLS and YYNGEE. The CDR3 is 13 amino acids. The chain has TRBV9 and TRBJ1-3; D is ambiguous. Sample: naive CD4+ T cells from blood. The TCR comes from a woman aged 25 to 39 with type 1 diabetes. The chain's CDR3 is CASSLQFGNTIYF. The CDR3 region has the DNA TGTGCCAGCAGCCTCCAGTTTGGAAACACCATATATTTT.